The sample holds a few counts of the clone carrying this T cell receptor (beta chain). The sample is drawn from a study of blood T cell repertoires in COVID-19. This table comes from immunoSEQ multiplex PCR, and its TCRdb copy is limited to in-frame clones, with some not included. The sample has roughly 570,000 clones, about 89% seen once. The source is a woman aged 45-65 years with COVID-19, enrolled during active disease. The material sequenced was peripheral blood.

The CDR3 loop reads CSVEETSIAGDEQFF. CDR3 nucleotide sequence: TGCAGCGTTGAAGAAACGTCTATAGCGGGGGATGAGCAGTTCTTC. The rearrangement links TRBV29-1 to TRBJ2-1; 9 bases fit TRBD2. Per the germline V gene, CDR1 is SQVTM and CDR2 is ANQGSEA. CDR3 length equals 15 residues. V lost 0 bases and J lost 8; bases outside the gene matches: 8.